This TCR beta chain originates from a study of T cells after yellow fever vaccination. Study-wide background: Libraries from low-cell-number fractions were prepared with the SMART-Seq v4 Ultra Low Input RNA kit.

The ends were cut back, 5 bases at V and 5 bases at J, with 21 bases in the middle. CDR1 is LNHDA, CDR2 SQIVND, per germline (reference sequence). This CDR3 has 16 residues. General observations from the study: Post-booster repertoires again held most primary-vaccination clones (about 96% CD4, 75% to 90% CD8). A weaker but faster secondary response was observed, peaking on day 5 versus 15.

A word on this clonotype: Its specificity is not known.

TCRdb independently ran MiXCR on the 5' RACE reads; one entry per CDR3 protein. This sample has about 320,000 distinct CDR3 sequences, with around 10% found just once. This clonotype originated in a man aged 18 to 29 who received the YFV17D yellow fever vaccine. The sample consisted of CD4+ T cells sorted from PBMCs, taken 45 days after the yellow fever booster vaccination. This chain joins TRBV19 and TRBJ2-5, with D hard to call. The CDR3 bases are TGTGCCAGTAGTCTTAGGGCCCCAGGTTCAACGGAGACCCAGTACTTC. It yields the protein CASSLRAPGSTETQYF.